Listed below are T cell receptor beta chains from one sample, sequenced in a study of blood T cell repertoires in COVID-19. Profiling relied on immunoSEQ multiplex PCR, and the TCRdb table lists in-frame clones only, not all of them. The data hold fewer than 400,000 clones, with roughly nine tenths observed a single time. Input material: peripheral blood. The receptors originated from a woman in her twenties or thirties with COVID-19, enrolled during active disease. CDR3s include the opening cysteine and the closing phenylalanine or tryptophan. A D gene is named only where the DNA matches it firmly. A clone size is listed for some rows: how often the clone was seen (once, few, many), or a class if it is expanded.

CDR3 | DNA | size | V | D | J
CASSVARGFTDTQYF | TGTGCCAGCAGCGTAGCCCGGGGTTTCACAGATACGCAGTATTTT | - | TRBV9 | - | TRBJ2-3
CSVEGQFGETQYF | TGCAGCGTTGAAGGACAGTTCGGAGAGACCCAGTACTTC | - | TRBV29-1 | - | TRBJ2-5
CASSGPHRGPNGYTF | TGTGCCAGCAGTGGCCCACACAGGGGCCCTAATGGCTACACCTTC | once | TRBV13 | TRBD1 | TRBJ1-2
CASSQGGHRNQPQHF | TGCGCCAGCAGCCAAGGGGGACACCGCAATCAGCCCCAGCATTTT | - | TRBV4-1 | - | TRBJ1-5
CASSHLGTGGRDGYTF | TGTGCCAGTAGCCACCTCGGGACAGGGGGACGGGATGGCTACACCTTC | once | TRBV19 | TRBD1 | TRBJ1-2
CASSSGQGQETQYF | TGTGCCAGCAGCTCCGGACAAGGCCAAGAGACCCAGTACTTC | - | TRBV5-6 | - | TRBJ2-5
CAWTGTVVNEQFF | TGTGCCTGGACCGGGACAGTGGTTAATGAGCAGTTCTTC | - | TRBV30 | TRBD1 | TRBJ2-1
CASSPDRAPGTQYF | TGTGCCAGCAGCCCGGACAGGGCCCCTGGGACCCAGTACTTC | - | TRBV6-2/TRBV6-3 | TRBD1 | TRBJ2-5
CASHDGGAGYNSPLHF | TGTGCCAGCCATGACGGGGGGGCCGGCTATAATTCACCCCTCCACTTT | - | TRBV2 | - | TRBJ1-6
CASSLYPSTQGDTEAFF | TGCGCCAGCAGCTTGTATCCTTCGACACAGGGGGACACTGAAGCTTTCTTT | - | TRBV5-1 | TRBD1 | TRBJ1-1
CASSPREVPTNYGYTF | TGTGCCAGCAGCCCCCGTGAAGTCCCTACTAACTATGGCTACACCTTC | - | TRBV7-2 | - | TRBJ1-2
CASTQGTGRSPLHF | TGTGCCAGCACCCAGGGGACAGGGCGTTCACCCCTCCACTTT | - | TRBV6-6 | TRBD1 | TRBJ1-6
CASSLWRARQETQYF | TGTGCCAGCAGTTTATGGAGGGCCCGCCAAGAGACCCAGTACTTC | - | TRBV28 | - | TRBJ2-5
CANLDRGFYNSPLHF | TGCGCCAACTTGGACAGGGGGTTCTATAATTCACCCCTCCACTTT | - | TRBV10-1 | TRBD1 | TRBJ1-6
CASSPGSYSNQPQHF | TGTGCCAGCAGTCCAGGATCGTATAGCAATCAGCCCCAGCATTTT | once | TRBV6-5 | - | TRBJ1-5
CASSKGGNSPLHF | TGTGCCAGCAGCAAGGGGGGGAATTCACCCCTCCACTTT | - | TRBV9 | - | TRBJ1-6
CASSQEVNTEAFF | TGCGCCAGCAGTCAGGAGGTTAACACTGAAGCTTTCTTT | - | TRBV5-1 | - | TRBJ1-1
CASSIGQGASQPQHF | TGTGCCAGTAGTATAGGACAGGGGGCAAGTCAGCCCCAGCATTTT | - | TRBV19 | TRBD1 | TRBJ1-5
CASSAGTHTGELFF | TGTGCCAGCAGCGCCGGGACTCACACCGGGGAGCTGTTTTTT | - | TRBV5-4 | - | TRBJ2-2
CASSLDWTAKGETQYF | TGCGCCAGCAGCCTAGACTGGACAGCCAAGGGGGAGACCCAGTACTTC | - | TRBV4-3 | - | TRBJ2-5
CASTPSRGYTEAFF | TGTGCCAGCACCCCGAGCAGGGGCTACACTGAAGCTTTCTTT | - | TRBV6-5 | - | TRBJ1-1
CASSVVASGGARNEQFF | TGTGCCAGCAGCGTAGTGGCTAGCGGGGGGGCCAGGAATGAGCAGTTCTTC | - | TRBV9 | TRBD2 | TRBJ2-1
CASSEWTARGEAFF | TGTGCCAGCAGTGAATGGACAGCTCGCGGTGAAGCTTTCTTT | - | TRBV2 | - | TRBJ1-1
CASSSRDSATLRYGYTF | TGTGCCAGCAGCTCCCGGGACAGCGCGACGCTCCGGTATGGCTACACCTTC | once | TRBV27 | TRBD1 | TRBJ1-2
CASSEVRTGVYGYTF | TGTGCCAGCAGTGAAGTTCGGACAGGGGTCTATGGCTACACCTTC | - | TRBV6-1 | TRBD1 | TRBJ1-2
CASRGTLLNTEAFF | TGCGCCAGCAGGGGGACACTCCTGAACACTGAAGCTTTCTTT | - | TRBV4-1 | - | TRBJ1-1
CASSSGAQGQGDTQYF | TGTGCCAGCAGCTCAGGGGCACAGGGCCAGGGAGATACGCAGTATTTT | - | TRBV7-3 | - | TRBJ2-3
CASRGGATLYTEAFF | TGTGCCAGCAGGGGAGGGGCAACCCTTTACACTGAAGCTTTCTTT | - | TRBV28 | - | TRBJ1-1
CSANDRGDTQYF | TGCAGTGCTAATGATCGCGGGGATACGCAGTATTTT | - | TRBV20-1 | - | TRBJ2-3
CASSYYQGYNEQFF | TGTGCCAGCAGTTACTACCAGGGTTACAATGAGCAGTTCTTC | - | TRBV6-5 | - | TRBJ2-1
CASSLEGGRNTEAFF | TGTGCCAGCAGCTTAGAGGGAGGTAGGAACACTGAAGCTTTCTTT | - | TRBV11-2 | - | TRBJ1-1
CASSSPDRVDGYTF | TGCGCCAGCAGCTCCCCGGACAGGGTTGATGGCTACACCTTC | - | TRBV5-1 | TRBD1 | TRBJ1-2
CSVERTGGSAETQYF | TGCAGCGTTGAAAGGACAGGGGGTAGTGCAGAGACCCAGTACTTC | - | TRBV29-1 | TRBD1 | TRBJ2-5
CASSRRERSSPLHF | TGTGCCAGCAGCCGACGCGAAAGGAGCTCACCCCTCCACTTT | - | TRBV3-1/TRBV3-2 | - | TRBJ1-6
CASSQRDGRSWDGYTF | TGCGCCAGCAGCCAACGCGATGGTCGGAGTTGGGATGGCTACACCTTC | - | TRBV4-1 | - | TRBJ1-2
CASTQTGGQPQHF | TGTGCCAGCACCCAAACGGGGGGACAGCCCCAGCATTTT | - | TRBV6-5 | - | TRBJ1-5